This TCR beta chain is from a study of T cell repertoires in cytomegalovirus infection. In the study overall: Recently identified HLA-C-restricted and well-studied HLA-B-restricted CMV epitopes were used. Both CMV infection and a matching HLA type were indicated by public TCR beta signatures.

TCRdb re-derived calls from the reads in MiXCR, one entry per CDR3 protein. Of some 940,000 distinct CDR3 sequences in the sample, less than 35% were seen once. About this clonotype: Its matching antigen is unknown.

The specimen comprised cultured CD8+ T cells from PBMCs, sampled from culture after CMV antigen stimulation. The sequence was collected from a human donor in good health (CMV status not recorded). Some clones in this sample may be carry-over from other donors' samples.

This CDR3 reads CASSISGYGNQPQHF. The CDR3, as DNA: TGTGCCAGTAGTATTTCAGGATATGGCAATCAGCCCCAGCATTTT. The chain employs TRBV19 and TRBJ1-5; D is unclear. V gave up 3 bases and J gave up 2 bases, with 11 bases separating them. Per germline, CDR1 LNHDA and CDR2 SQIVND (reference sequence). The CDR3 runs 15 residues. The entire variable domain, with the rest obtained from reference TRBV19 and TRBJ1-5, is as follows: DGGITQSPKYLFRKEGQNVTLSCEQNLNHDAMYWYRQDPGQGLRLIYYSQIVNDFQKGDIAEGYSVSREKKESFPLTVTSAQKNPTAFYLCASSISGYGNQPQHFGDGTRLSIL.